This TCR beta chain is from a study of blood T cell repertoires in COVID-19. At the level of the study: Italy, Spain and the United States were the sources of the convalescent and acute COVID-19 samples. The cDNA or gDNA used as material had been derived from T cells, B-cell-depleted T cells, or PBMCs.

Germline V gene lookup returns CDR1 MNHEY and CDR2 SMNVEV (reference sequence). This CDR3 contains 16 residues. J gave up 0 bases and V 5 bases, and 5 bases lay outside the gene matches. The method was immunoSEQ multiplex PCR; TCRdb's version includes in-frame clones alone and lacks a portion of them. Of about 40,000 clones listed, about 80% are singletons. The chain uses TRBV27 and TRBJ2-1; TRBD1 matches at 9 bases. This TCR derives from a woman aged 55-70 years with acute or convalescent COVID-19. Sequencing was done on a sample of peripheral blood. CDR3 in DNA: TGTGCCAGCAGTAAGGACAGGGGAGGCTCCTACAATGAGCAGTTCTTC. Its translation is CASSKDRGGSYNEQFF.